The 8 T cell receptor beta chains reported below all come from one sample, sequenced in a study of T-cell reconstitution after alpha-beta-depleted transplantation in children. Unique molecular identifiers were built into the TCRbeta library. One entry per CDR3 protein, called by TCRdb with MiXCR from the PCR reads. Of about 690,000 distinct CDR3 sequences in the sample, approximately 16% were seen once. Sequences were derived from PBMCs from the stem cell graft donor, sampled from the stem cell graft. Receptor source: a human donor who donated a stem cell graft to a child with acute myeloid leukemia.

This clonotype was picked up many times. The DNA of the CDR3 is TGTGCCAGCAGCTTGGTTGTGCGTAAGGGGACTGAAGCTTTCTTT. This sequence encodes CASSLVVRKGTEAFF. The chain joins TRBV5-6 to TRBJ1-1; a possible D gene is TRBD1 (5 bases). Germline V lookup: CDR1 SGHDT, CDR2 YYEEEE. Between the trimmed V and J ends, which lost 0 bases and 5 bases, there was a span of 14 bases. This CDR3 comprises 15 residues.

This clonotype was recorded at least ten times. The rearrangement uses TRBV7-2 and TRBJ2-7; 9 nucleotides align to TRBD2. The CDR3 runs to 13 residues. Germline CDR1 SGHTA, CDR2 FQGNSA. V gave up 3 bases and J gave up 6 bases; unmatched junction bases: 3. The CDR3 reads CASSFQRGVEQYF. CDR3 DNA sequence: TGTGCCAGCAGCTTTCAGCGGGGGGTCGAGCAGTACTTC. Full variable domain (missing parts from reference TRBV7-2 and TRBJ2-7): GAGVSQSPSNKVTEKGKDVELRCDPISGHTALYWYRQSLGQGLEFLIYFQGNSAPDKSGLPSDRFSAERTGGSVSTLTIQRTQQEDSAVYLCASSFQRGVEQYFGPGTRLTVT.

This clonotype was seen a handful of times. The V and J genes are TRBV9 and TRBJ2-4; 9 bases align to TRBD1. Germline trimming cut 4 bases from V and 7 bases from J; bases unmatched to any gene: 6. The CDR3 is 14 residues long. Germline lookup yields CDR1 SGDLS and CDR2 YYNGEE. The DNA of the CDR3 is TGTGCCAGCAGCCCAACGACAGGGGGGAACATTCAGTACTTC. Translation gives CASSPTTGGNIQYF.

The count of this clonotype is one. The chain recombines TRBV6-4 with TRBJ2-1, with 12 bases aligning to TRBD2. This CDR3 has 18 amino acids. Germline V gives CDR1 MRHNA, CDR2 SNTAGT. V was pared by 6 bases and J by 4 bases, with 13 bases of the junction left unmatched. CDR3 sequence: CASSPTSGGPWGYNEQFF. DNA of the CDR3: TGTGCCAGCAGCCCCACTAGCGGGGGGCCATGGGGATACAATGAGCAGTTCTTC.

This clonotype was detected a few times. The chain carries TRBV15 and TRBJ1-2, with a tentative D call TRBD1 (6 bases). Germline CDR1 is LNHNV and CDR2 is YYDKDF (reference sequence). The CDR3 is 17 amino acids. The V and J ends lost 6 bases and 4 bases respectively, with 24 bases between them. This CDR3 reads CATSPPTWGASGYGYTF. DNA for the CDR3: TGTGCCACCAGTCCCCCCACGTGGGGGGCCTCGGGCTATGGCTACACCTTC. Together with reference TRBV15 and TRBJ1-2, the CDR3 gives the full variable domain: DAMVIQNPRYQVTQFGKPVTLSCSQTLNHNVMYWYQQKSSQAPKLLFHYYDKDFNNEADTPDNFQSRRPNTSFCFLDIRSPGLGDTAMYLCATSPPTWGASGYGYTFGSGTRLTVV.

This chain joins TRBV15 and TRBJ2-2; D is uncertain. Per the germline V gene, CDR1 is LNHNV and CDR2 is YYDKDF (reference sequence). Trimming took 7 bases from V and 4 from J, leaving 4 bases between them. The CDR3 loop spans 11 amino acids. The CDR3 loop is CATTSTGELFF. DNA for the CDR3: TGTGCCACCACCTCCACCGGGGAGCTGTTTTTT.

This clonotype was seen many times. The chain combines TRBV29-1 with TRBJ2-2; D uncertain. The CDR3 contains 13 residues. V was cut by 3 bases and J by 5 bases, with 10 bases left in between. Germline CDR1 and CDR2: SQVTM and ANQGSEA. CDR3 bases: TGCAGCGTTGATCTCAGGAGTACCGGGGAGCTGTTTTTT. Translated: CSVDLRSTGELFF.

This clonotype was observed at least ten times. This chain joins TRBV12-3 or TRBV12-4 and TRBJ1-1; 7 bases fit TRBD1. V was pared by 5 bases and J by 0 bases, with 6 bases of the junction left unmatched. The CDR3 spans 15 residues. CDR3 loop: CASSGTGDMNTEAFF. CDR3 bases: TGTGCCAGCAGTGGTACAGGGGATATGAACACTGAAGCTTTCTTT.